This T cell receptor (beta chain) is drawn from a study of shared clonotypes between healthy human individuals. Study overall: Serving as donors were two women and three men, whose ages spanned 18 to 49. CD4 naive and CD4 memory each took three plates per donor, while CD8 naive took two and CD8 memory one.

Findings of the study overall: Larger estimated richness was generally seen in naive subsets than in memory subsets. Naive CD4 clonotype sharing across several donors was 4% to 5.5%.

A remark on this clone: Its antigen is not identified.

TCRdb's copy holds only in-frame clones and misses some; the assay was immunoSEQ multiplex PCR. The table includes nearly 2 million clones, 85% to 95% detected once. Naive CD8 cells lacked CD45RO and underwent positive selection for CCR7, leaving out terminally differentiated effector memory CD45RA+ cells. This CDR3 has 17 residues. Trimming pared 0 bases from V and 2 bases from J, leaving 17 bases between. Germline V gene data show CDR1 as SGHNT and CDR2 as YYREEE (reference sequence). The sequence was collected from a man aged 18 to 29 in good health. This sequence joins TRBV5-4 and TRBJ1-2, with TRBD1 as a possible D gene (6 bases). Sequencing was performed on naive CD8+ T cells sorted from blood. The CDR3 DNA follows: TGTGCCAGCAGCTTGGTGGGACACGAGGGGAGGAACTATGGCTACACCTTC. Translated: CASSLVGHEGRNYGYTF.